This T cell receptor beta chain is from a study of monozygotic twins with cystic fibrosis. General study findings and limits: Monozygotic CF twins shared more identical nucleotide clonotypes than unrelated patients.

About this clone itself: What it binds is unknown.

The assay was immunoSEQ multiplex PCR, and TCRdb's table has in-frame clones only and misses some. The sample records approximately 14,000 clones, approximately 81% being singletons. The sequencing input was blood. The receptor comes from a boy aged 5-17 years with cystic fibrosis.

The CDR3 bases are TGTGCCAGCAGTTCGATGGATACTGAAGGACTAGCGGGGTTCCAAGAGACCCAGTACTTC. Its translation: CASSSMDTEGLAGFQETQYF. The chain is built from TRBV28 and TRBJ2-5; TRBD2 aligns across 12 bases. The trim removed 4 bases at V and 1 base at J, leaving 16 bases unmatched. CDR1 and CDR2 (germline): MDHEN, SYDVKM. The CDR3 is 20 residues long.